This TCR beta chain was recovered during a study of T-cell reconstitution after alpha-beta-depleted transplantation in children. Preparation of the TCRbeta library involved a method that used unique molecular identifiers. TCRdb ran MiXCR on the PCR reads and lists one entry per CDR3 protein. This repertoire shows 550,000 to 600,000 distinct CDR3 sequences, 20% to 25% found once; its top ten account for roughly 14%. This clonotype was detected only a few times. Its cognate antigen is unknown. V was pared by 1 base and J by 5 bases, with 12 bases between. This CDR3 is 14 amino acids long. CDR1 and CDR2 from the germline V gene are SGHDT and YYEEEE. Findings and limits, study-wide: It was reported that alpha-beta T cells came from several hundred expanded graft clones (about two months after transplant).

This TCR was sampled from a boy in the first two years of life who had a stem cell transplant for acute myeloid leukemia, so the T cells may come from the graft donor. This chain connects TRBV5-6 to TRBJ2-5; D is undetermined. This sample comprised PBMCs, mostly from graft donor cells, obtained 360 days after TCRalphabeta/CD19-depleted stem cell transplant. The CDR3 loop reads CASSLIGPRETQYF. CDR3 in DNA: TGTGCCAGCAGCTTGATAGGTCCTAGGGAGACCCAGTACTTC. The full variable domain, its missing parts supplied by reference TRBV5-6 and TRBJ2-5, is DAGVTQSPTHLIKTRGQQVTLRCSPKSGHDTVSWYQQALGQGPQFIFQYYEEEERQRGNFPDRFSGHQFPNYSSELNVNALLLGDSALYLCASSLIGPRETQYFGPGTRLLVL.